This T cell receptor (beta chain) appears in the sequencing data of a study of T cell responses to AZD1222 COVID-19 vaccine. Study-level findings and limits: Samples come after the peak T cell response, not at day 14. A mostly white British donor set with more females was recruited, and clonal diversity was possibly underestimated. Vaccine-associated CD4 TCRs ranged over spike, dominating at 160-218 and 743-854.

CDR1 and CDR2 (germline): SNHLY, FYNNEI. This CDR3 is 13 amino acids long. V was clipped by 5 bases and J by 6 bases; unmatched bases: 3. This clone appeared a single time. The antigen is undetermined. Whether given at about 4 or about 12 weeks, second doses were pooled. Sequencing used immunoSEQ multiplex PCR; TCRdb keeps in-frame clones, though not all of them. The profile covers 250,000 to 300,000 clones, with 90% to 95% appearing a single time and approximately 0.52% taken by the ten largest. The chain recombines TRBV2 with TRBJ1-5; 8 bases map to TRBD1. This sequence was found in an adult who received the AZD1222 COVID-19 vaccine. This sample comprised peripheral blood, obtained 28 days after the second AZD1222 dose. The CDR3: CASSTGGGQPQHF. The CDR3 DNA reads as TGTGCCAGCAGTACAGGGGGAGGTCAGCCCCAGCATTTT. Full variable domain (rest looked up from reference TRBV2 and TRBJ1-5): EPEVTQTPSHQVTQMGQEVILRCVPISNHLYFYWYRQILGQKVEFLVSFYNNEISEKSEIFDDQFSVERPDGSNFTLKIRSTKLEDSAMYFCASSTGGGQPQHFGDGTRLSIL.